This T cell receptor (beta chain) comes out of a study of regulatory T cells in long-lasting Graves disease. Study-wide results and caveats: There was favoring of TRBV28, TRBJ1-2 and TRBJ2-5 in persistent disease. For persistent Graves' patients, TCR diversity was lower than for newly diagnosed ones.

On this clonotype: Its target is unknown.

Following extraction of RNA from PBMCs, that RNA was used to make the TCR library. The germline V and J ends were trimmed by 6 bases and 2 bases, with 11 bases remaining between them. This CDR3 comprises 14 residues. Via MiXCR, TCRdb re-called the reads, giving one row per CDR3 protein. The sample records over 550 distinct CDR3 sequences, around 90% being singletons. This receptor was identified in a woman between 45 and 60 years old with Graves disease. This specimen was peripheral blood mononuclear cells (PBMCs), taken with antithyroid drug treatment, in newly diagnosed or persistent Graves disease (not recorded which). The V call is TRBV12-3 or TRBV12-4, the J call TRBJ2-1; D perhaps matches TRBD2 (6 bases). CDR3 coding DNA: TGTGCCAGCAGACCGGGACTGACCTACAATGAGCAGTTCTTC. Protein product: CASRPGLTYNEQFF.